This T cell receptor (beta chain) came from a study of CD8 T cells in Susac syndrome. Reverse transcription of roughly 0.45 to 1 ug RNA was carried out with random hexamers. Amplification of TCR beta CDR3 by immunoSEQ multiplex PCR spanned 54 Vbeta and 13 Jbeta. TCRdb passed the immunoSEQ multiplex PCR reads through MiXCR, listing each CDR3 protein once. The sample includes about 80,000 distinct CDR3 sequences, about 91% of them seen just once. With V trimmed by 2 bases and J by 11 bases, 4 bases remained unmatched. Germline assignment: CDR1 SGHTA and CDR2 FQGTGA. The CDR3 consists of 13 residues. The chain recombines TRBV7-3 with TRBJ2-7, with 12 nucleotides matching TRBD2. The TCR was taken from a human donor with multiple sclerosis. The sample consisted of CD8+ T cells from PBMCs. The CDR3 spells CASSLPSGRDKYF. In DNA, the CDR3 is TGTGCCAGCAGCTTACCTAGCGGGAGGGACAAGTACTTC.